These T cell receptor beta chains were read from a single sample in a study of blood T cell dynamics during melanoma immunotherapy. TCRdb keeps only in-frame clones here, not all; method: immunoSEQ multiplex PCR. The sample has 25,000 to 35,000 clones, over 70% seen once; the top ten hold 10%. The source material was blood, sampled from a patient treated with checkpoint blockade. Receptors originate from a human donor with melanoma. CDR3s include the opening cysteine and the closing phenylalanine or tryptophan. D genes are given only for firm matches. Size is omitted from some rows. Given values are once, few, many or a class for expanded clones.

clone_size: .; j_call: TRBJ1-6; v_call: TRBV18; d_call: .; cdr3_nt: TGTGCCAGCTCACCGGGTCGGACAGATAATTCACCCCTCCACTTT; cdr3_aa: CASSPGRTDNSPLHF
clone_size: .; j_call: TRBJ2-7; v_call: TRBV6-5; d_call: .; cdr3_nt: TGTGCCAGCAGATACAGCTACGAGCAGTACTTC; cdr3_aa: CASRYSYEQYF
clone_size: .; j_call: TRBJ2-6; v_call: TRBV7-2; d_call: .; cdr3_nt: TGTGCCAGCAGCCCGCAACCCTCTGGGGCCAACGTCCTGACTTTC; cdr3_aa: CASSPQPSGANVLTF
clone_size: .; j_call: TRBJ1-2; v_call: TRBV23-1; d_call: TRBD1; cdr3_nt: TGCGCCAGCAGTCAATCATCGGACAGGGCTAACTATGGCTACACCTTC; cdr3_aa: CASSQSSDRANYGYTF
clone_size: .; j_call: TRBJ2-3; v_call: TRBV2; d_call: .; cdr3_nt: TGTGCCAGCAGTTTGAGGGTAGGAACAGATACGCAGTATTTT; cdr3_aa: CASSLRVGTDTQYF
clone_size: .; j_call: TRBJ1-1; v_call: TRBV2; d_call: .; cdr3_nt: TGTGCCAGCAGGAACAGAAACACTGAAGCTTTCTTT; cdr3_aa: CASRNRNTEAFF
clone_size: .; j_call: TRBJ1-2; v_call: TRBV10-3; d_call: TRBD1; cdr3_nt: TGTGCCATCAGTGAGTCAGGACAGGGACTTTGGGGCTACACCTTC; cdr3_aa: CAISESGQGLWGYTF
clone_size: .; j_call: TRBJ2-3; v_call: TRBV11-1; d_call: .; cdr3_nt: TGTGCCAGCAGCGGGTCCCCAGATACGCAGTATTTT; cdr3_aa: CASSGSPDTQYF
clone_size: .; j_call: TRBJ2-3; v_call: TRBV19; d_call: TRBD1; cdr3_nt: TGTGCCAGTAGTATGGGCGACAGGGGCCGCGCCACAGATACGCAGTATTTT; cdr3_aa: CASSMGDRGRATDTQYF
clone_size: .; j_call: TRBJ2-2; v_call: TRBV2; d_call: .; cdr3_nt: TGTGCCAGCAGTGAAGGTCCCGATAGGAACACCGGGGAGCTGTTTTTT; cdr3_aa: CASSEGPDRNTGELFF
clone_size: .; j_call: TRBJ2-7; v_call: TRBV7-9; d_call: .; cdr3_nt: TGTGCCAGCAGCTTAACCGATCAGGGTACCTACGAGCAGTACTTC; cdr3_aa: CASSLTDQGTYEQYF
clone_size: .; j_call: TRBJ2-7; v_call: TRBV7-2; d_call: .; cdr3_nt: TGTGCCAGCAGCTTAGCGCTTGAGCAGTACTTC; cdr3_aa: CASSLALEQYF
clone_size: .; j_call: TRBJ1-1; v_call: TRBV7-7; d_call: .; cdr3_nt: TGTGCTAGCAGCCCCCAGCAGGGCACTGAAGCTTTCTTT; cdr3_aa: CASSPQQGTEAFF
clone_size: few; j_call: TRBJ1-5; v_call: TRBV4-1; d_call: TRBD1; cdr3_nt: TGCGCCAGCAGCCAAAATCCACCGGGACAGGCCCCCAATCAGCCCCAGCATTTT; cdr3_aa: CASSQNPPGQAPNQPQHF
clone_size: few; j_call: TRBJ2-7; v_call: TRBV29-1; d_call: TRBD2; cdr3_nt: TGCAGCGTTGATCTCCTGGGACTAGCGGTTTCCTACGAGCAGTACTTC; cdr3_aa: CSVDLLGLAVSYEQYF
clone_size: few; j_call: TRBJ1-4; v_call: TRBV29-1; d_call: .; cdr3_nt: TGCAGCGTTGAAGGAATTTTAGGGGACGATGAAAAACTGTTTTTT; cdr3_aa: CSVEGILGDDEKLFF
clone_size: .; j_call: TRBJ1-2; v_call: TRBV10-3; d_call: .; cdr3_nt: TGTGCCATCAGTGACCATCAACCCTCCTGGATAGGGAGGAGCTATGGCTACACCTTC; cdr3_aa: CAISDHQPSWIGRSYGYTF
clone_size: .; j_call: TRBJ1-5; v_call: TRBV28; d_call: .; cdr3_nt: TGTGCCAGCAGCGGACGAGGCAATCAGCCCCAGCATTTT; cdr3_aa: CASSGRGNQPQHF
clone_size: .; j_call: TRBJ2-5; v_call: TRBV5-1; d_call: TRBD2; cdr3_nt: TGCGCCAGCAGCGGAGGGACTAGCGGGGGAGAAAAAGAGACCCAGTACTTC; cdr3_aa: CASSGGTSGGEKETQYF
clone_size: .; j_call: TRBJ2-3; v_call: TRBV11-2; d_call: .; cdr3_nt: TGTGCCAGCAGCGAAAAGTTGGGCATAAGCACAGATACGCAGTATTTT; cdr3_aa: CASSEKLGISTDTQYF
clone_size: few; j_call: TRBJ1-1; v_call: TRBV7-8; d_call: .; cdr3_nt: TGTGCCAGCAGCTCGGGACCGAACACTGAAGCTTTCTTT; cdr3_aa: CASSSGPNTEAFF
clone_size: .; j_call: TRBJ2-7; v_call: TRBV19; d_call: TRBD2; cdr3_nt: TGTGCCAGTAGTATGACGGGGGGTAGCTACGAGCAGTACTTC; cdr3_aa: CASSMTGGSYEQYF
clone_size: .; j_call: TRBJ2-5; v_call: TRBV7-9; d_call: TRBD2; cdr3_nt: TGTGCCAGCAGCCCCTGGGGGGGGAGTCAAGAGACCCAGTACTTC; cdr3_aa: CASSPWGGSQETQYF
clone_size: .; j_call: TRBJ2-7; v_call: TRBV2; d_call: .; cdr3_nt: TGTGCCAGCAGTGGCCAGTTGGGCGACGAGCAGTACTTC; cdr3_aa: CASSGQLGDEQYF
clone_size: .; j_call: TRBJ1-1; v_call: TRBV28; d_call: .; cdr3_nt: TGTGCCAGCAGTTTGGGACTAGAGGTCGCTGAAGCTTTCTTT; cdr3_aa: CASSLGLEVAEAFF
clone_size: .; j_call: TRBJ2-2; v_call: TRBV19; d_call: .; cdr3_nt: TGTGCCAGTAGTCACAAAGACAAGAACTCCGGGGAGCTGTTTTTT; cdr3_aa: CASSHKDKNSGELFF
clone_size: .; j_call: TRBJ2-3; v_call: TRBV15; d_call: TRBD1; cdr3_nt: TGTGCCACCAGCGGGACAGACGGCACAGATACGCAGTATTTT; cdr3_aa: CATSGTDGTDTQYF
clone_size: .; j_call: TRBJ1-2; v_call: TRBV7-2; d_call: .; cdr3_nt: TGTGCCAGCAGCTTAGATATGGGGTTAGGAGAGCGTGGCTACACCTTC; cdr3_aa: CASSLDMGLGERGYTF
clone_size: .; j_call: TRBJ1-6; v_call: TRBV6-5; d_call: .; cdr3_nt: TGTGCCAGCAGACCGGCCACTTATAATTCACCCCTCCACTTT; cdr3_aa: CASRPATYNSPLHF